One and the same sample provided the 27 T cell receptor beta chains below, sequenced in a study of CD8 T cells in Susac syndrome. Random hexamers were used to reverse transcribe an amount of about 0.45 to 1 ug RNA. In TCRdb, the immunoSEQ multiplex PCR reads were re-called with MiXCR into one record per CDR3 protein. The repertoire has about 140,000 distinct CDR3 sequences, around 93% of them found once; the top ten carry approximately 0.18%. The sample consisted of CD8+ T cells from PBMCs. These receptors all stem from a human donor with Susac syndrome.

The rearrangement uses TRBV20-1 and TRBJ2-1; D unresolved. The V gene lost 0 bases and the J gene lost 5 bases, with 8 bases spanning the gap. Per the germline V gene, CDR1 is DFQATT and CDR2 is SNEGSKA (reference sequence). CDR3 length equals 13 residues. The CDR3 region has the DNA TGCAGTGCTAGAGATCGGTCCAACAATGAGCAGTTCTTC. It translates to CSARDRSNNEQFF.

V usage is TRBV5-5 and J usage is TRBJ2-3; D may be TRBD1 (5 bases). This CDR3 spans 15 amino acids. Trimming cost V 0 bases and J 0 bases, with 8 bases left between them. The germline CDR1 and CDR2 sequences are SGHKS and YYEKEE (reference sequence). DNA for the CDR3: TGTGCCAGCAGCTTGGAGGGGCCTAGCACAGATACGCAGTATTTT. Protein sequence: CASSLEGPSTDTQYF.

V and J are TRBV5-6 and TRBJ2-7; perhaps TRBD1 as D (6 bases). The germline V gene has CDR1 SGHDT and CDR2 YYEEEE. The CDR3 is made up of 15 amino acids. V was cut by 4 bases and J by 1 base, with 15 bases left in between. The CDR3 sequence is CASSPGTLASYEQYF. CDR3 nucleotides: TGTGCCAGCAGCCCCGGGACACTGGCATCCTACGAGCAGTACTTC.

The CDR3 protein is CASSARYEQYF. The CDR3 DNA sequence: TGTGCCAGCAGTGCTAGGTACGAGCAGTACTTC. This sequence joins TRBV25-1 and TRBJ2-7; D is undetermined. The CDR3 loop spans 11 amino acids. Trimming took off 4 bases at V and 4 bases at J, with 5 bases between the two ends. The germline V gene encodes CDR1 MGHDK and CDR2 SYGVNS.

The rearrangement links TRBV27 to TRBJ1-2; 9 bases are a match to TRBD1. The trim removed 4 bases at V and 4 bases at J, leaving 7 bases unmatched. Germline V CDR1 and CDR2: MNHEY, SMNVEV (reference sequence). The CDR3 contains 15 residues. Here the CDR3 DNA reads TGTGCCAGCAGTTCGCGACAGGGGGGGACCTATGGCTACACCTTC. It specifies CASSSRQGGTYGYTF.

The rearrangement links TRBV30 to TRBJ1-2; 7 bases fit TRBD1. Germline V gives CDR1 GTSNPN, CDR2 SVGIG (reference sequence). The length of the CDR3 is 12 residues. V trimming: 2 bases; J trimming: 4 bases; junction bases outside the gene matches: 1. The CDR3 DNA sequence: TGTGCCTGGAGTCGGGACAGCTATGGCTACACCTTC. Protein: CAWSRDSYGYTF.

This clonotype has a single count. This chain connects TRBV29-1 to TRBJ2-2; D not resolved. There are 11 residues in the CDR3. Trimming took off 7 bases at V and 3 bases at J, with 6 bases between the two ends. Germline CDR1 is SQVTM and CDR2 is ANQGSEA. The chain's CDR3 is CSAGDTGELFF. The DNA of the CDR3 is TGCAGCGCCGGAGACACCGGGGAGCTGTTTTTT.

The rearrangement joins TRBV12-3 or TRBV12-4 to TRBJ1-5; D is unresolved. The CDR3 is 12 amino acids. Trimming removed 5 bases from V and 5 bases from J, with 7 bases in between. The CDR3 loop is CASSPNDQPQHF. CDR3 DNA: TGTGCCAGCAGTCCCAATGATCAGCCCCAGCATTTT.

The gene calls are TRBV12-3 or TRBV12-4 and TRBJ2-7; TRBD1 matches 7 bases. The length of the CDR3 is 15 residues. The junction had 6 bases not matched to a gene; V was cut back by 3 bases and J by 1 base. CDR3 coding DNA: TGTGCCAGCAGTTTTCTCCAGGGGGAATCCTACGAGCAGTACTTC. Translating gives CASSFLQGESYEQYF.

The chain links TRBV25-1 to TRBJ1-4; D call uncertain. This CDR3 is built from 16 residues. With 1 base removed from V and 8 bases from J, the gap between germline ends came to 17 bases. CDR1 and CDR2 from the germline V gene are MGHDK and SYGVNS. CDR3 in amino acids: CASSEFFGVREEKLFF. The CDR3 DNA reads as TGTGCCAGCAGTGAATTTTTCGGGGTAAGGGAGGAAAAACTGTTTTTT.

The chain employs TRBV6-4 and TRBJ2-1; TRBD2 aligns across 7 bases. Germline loops: CDR1 MRHNA, CDR2 SNTAGT. V shed 3 bases and J 0 bases; nucleotides not matched to a gene: 11. The CDR3 sequence is 18 residues long. The CDR3 DNA is TGTGCCAGCAGTGAAGTTGATAGCGGGTGGCACTCCTACAATGAGCAGTTCTTC. This translates into CASSEVDSGWHSYNEQFF.

The genes are TRBV13 and TRBJ2-2, with D hard to call. V lost 0 bases to trimming and J lost 1 base, with 0 bases between them. This CDR3 has 13 residues. CDR1 and CDR2 (germline): PRHDT, FYEKMQ (reference sequence). The CDR3 loop reads CASSLGNTGELFF. CDR3 bases: TGTGCCAGCAGCTTAGGGAACACCGGGGAGCTGTTTTTT.

The chain couples TRBV28 to TRBJ2-5; D is unclear. The germline gives CDR1 MDHEN, CDR2 SYDVKM. Trimming removed 5 bases at V and 5 bases at J, with 15 bases between. The CDR3 sequence is 14 residues long. The CDR3 DNA is TGTGCCAGCAGTCCCTTATGGGTAGGGGAGACCCAGTACTTC. Translation: CASSPLWVGETQYF.

Worth noting for this clonotype: Germline and junction disagree at one end, which may indicate a read error. The gene calls are TRBV27 and TRBJ2-7; 7 nucleotides align to TRBD2. The germline V gene encodes CDR1 MNHEY and CDR2 SMNVEV (reference sequence). The CDR3 extends over 14 amino acids. The DNA of the CDR3 is TGTGCCAGCAGTTTCTCTAGCGGACCCTATGAGCAGTACTTC. This translates into CASSFSSGPYEQYF.

The CDR3 here is CSVEAGDRGDSIQKLFF. The CDR3 nucleotides are TGCAGCGTTGAAGCTGGGGACCGAGGAGATAGCATACAAAAACTGTTTTTT. This chain joins TRBV29-1 and TRBJ1-4, with a tentative D call TRBD1 (5 bases). V shed 1 base and J shed 9 bases, with 24 bases lying between them. The germline V gene has CDR1 SQVTM and CDR2 ANQGSEA. The CDR3 runs 17 residues.

This clonotype was seen once. DNA for the CDR3: TGTGCCAGCAGTGAAGGTGGCCGACCCCAGCATTTT. Amino acid sequence: CASSEGGRPQHF. The chain links TRBV2 to TRBJ1-5; D remains ambiguous. The CDR3 is 12 residues long. Per the germline V gene, CDR1 is SNHLY and CDR2 is FYNNEI. V was pared by 1 base and J by 10 bases, with 8 bases between. The complete variable domain, with remaining parts taken from reference TRBV2 and TRBJ1-5, reads EPEVTQTPSHQVTQMGQEVILRCVPISNHLYFYWYRQILGQKVEFLVSFYNNEISEKSEIFDDQFSVERPDGSNFTLKIRSTKLEDSAMYFCASSEGGRPQHFGDGTRLSIL.

This chain connects TRBV5-6 to TRBJ2-3, with TRBD2 matching 8 bases. The ends lost 5 bases at V and 2 bases at J; junction bases unmatched: 10. CDR1 is SGHDT and CDR2 is YYEEEE in the germline V gene. The CDR3 is 16 amino acids. The CDR3 DNA is TGTGCCAGCAGATCGAGTCTAGCGGGTCCCACAGATACGCAGTATTTT. Translated: CASRSSLAGPTDTQYF.

The chain recombines TRBV2 with TRBJ1-2, with unresolved D. The CDR3 spans 14 residues. Trimming stripped 8 bases from V and 3 bases from J, with 16 bases between. Germline V gene sequence: CDR1 SNHLY, CDR2 FYNNEI. CDR3 sequence (DNA): TGTGCCAGCGGGGAGGAGACGTGGGACTATGGCTACACCTTC. The encoded protein is CASGEETWDYGYTF.

The rearrangement joins TRBV9 to TRBJ1-1, with no clear D. This CDR3 contains 13 residues. Germline assignment: CDR1 SGDLS and CDR2 YYNGEE. Trimming cost V 0 bases and J 0 bases, with 3 bases left between them. The DNA for the CDR3 is TGTGCCAGCAGCGTAGACTTGAACACTGAAGCTTTCTTT. The encoded protein is CASSVDLNTEAFF.

The V call is TRBV25-1, the J call TRBJ1-2, with 7 bases lining up with TRBD1. This CDR3 has 13 residues. CDR1 is MGHDK and CDR2 is SYGVNS in the germline V gene. J was trimmed by 7 bases and V by 3 bases; bases with no gene match: 5. This CDR3 reads CASSDGTDGGYTF. The CDR3 DNA follows: TGTGCCAGCAGTGATGGGACAGATGGTGGCTACACCTTC.

This sequence joins TRBV19 and TRBJ1-1, with D unresolved. This CDR3 spans 14 amino acids. Germline CDR1 LNHDA, CDR2 SQIVND (reference sequence). Trimming took 5 bases from V and 4 from J, leaving 14 bases between them. The CDR3, as DNA: TGTGCCAGTAGTGATGGAATAGGTGGCACTGAAGCTTTCTTT. This sequence encodes CASSDGIGGTEAFF.

V usage is TRBV7-8 and J usage is TRBJ2-3, with 8 positions matching TRBD1. J lost 7 bases, V lost 6 bases, and 6 bases had no gene match. Germline V CDR1 and CDR2: SGHVS, FQNEAQ. The CDR3 covers 13 residues. The CDR3 here is CASRIQGAHTQYF. CDR3 DNA sequence: TGTGCCAGCAGAATTCAGGGGGCTCATACGCAGTATTTT. Supplemented by reference TRBV7-8 and TRBJ2-3, the full variable domain reads GAGVSQSPRYKVAKRGQDVALRCDPISGHVSLFWYQQALGQGPEFLTYFQNEAQLDKSGLPSDRFFAERPEGSVSTLKIQRTQQEDSAVYLCASRIQGAHTQYFGPGTRLTVL.

This chain links TRBV7-3 with TRBJ2-7; D is possibly TRBD1 (5 bases). This CDR3 region has 18 residues. V was trimmed by 5 bases and J by 2 bases, leaving 25 bases between them. Germline assignment: CDR1 SGHTA and CDR2 FQGTGA. For the CDR3, the DNA is TGTGCCAGCAGCCCCATCCCCCGACAGAAAAAAGGGGCCTACGAGCAGTACTTC. Protein product: CASSPIPRQKKGAYEQYF.

The J gene is TRBJ2-5, the V gene TRBV28; 8 positions match TRBD1. The CDR3 covers 15 residues. From germline, CDR1 is MDHEN and CDR2 SYDVKM. J was trimmed by 5 bases and V by 2 bases; bases with no gene match: 7. CDR3 nucleotides: TGTGCCAGCAGTTTACCGACAGGGGCCTATGAGACCCAGTACTTC. It specifies CASSLPTGAYETQYF.

The CDR3: CASSFWAGGGDEQFF. The CDR3 DNA reads TGTGCCAGCAGTTTTTGGGCGGGAGGGGGCGATGAGCAGTTCTTC. The chain employs TRBV12-3 or TRBV12-4 and TRBJ2-1, with 9 bases that match TRBD2. The CDR3 is made up of 15 amino acids. The junction had 8 bases not matched to a gene; V was cut back by 3 bases and J by 8 bases.

A note on this clonotype: Its ends do not fully match the called genes, so a read error is possible. The rearrangement uses TRBV20-1 and TRBJ2-7; the match to TRBD2 covers 10 bases. Germline CDR1 DFQATT, CDR2 SNEGSKA (reference sequence). CDR3 size: 14 residues. The DNA for the CDR3 is TGCAGTACTAGTAAGCGGGAGGGCAAGCTGTTGCAGTACTTC. Translated, it gives CSTSKREGKLLQYF.

The V gene is TRBV5-1, the J gene TRBJ1-2; the match to TRBD1 covers 12 bases. CDR1 SGHRS and CDR2 YFSETQ come from the germline V gene. The CDR3 is 14 residues long. The V gene end was trimmed by 4 bases and the J gene end by 6 bases; junction bases not matched to a gene: 4. The CDR3 DNA sequence: TGCGCCAGCAGCGATGGGACAGGGGGCAATGGCTACACCTTC. Protein sequence: CASSDGTGGNGYTF.